The 2 T cell receptor beta chains listed next were all sequenced from one sample in a study of blood T cell repertoires in COVID-19. Measured with immunoSEQ multiplex PCR; TCRdb has only the in-frame clones, and not every one. The repertoire holds about 210,000 clones, with 65% to 90% as singletons. Sequenced material: PBMCs or T cells enriched from blood (not recorded which). These receptors came from a woman aged 45-65 years with acute COVID-19.

This clone has a single count. The chain uses TRBV4-3 and TRBJ1-2; TRBD1 agrees at 7 bases. The V segment lost 1 base and the J segment 4 bases; nucleotides outside the gene matches: 6. Germline V gene data show CDR1 as LGHNA and CDR2 as YSLEER. This CDR3 is 15 amino acids long. The CDR3 DNA reads as TGCGCCAGCAGCCAAGTGGAAGGGGGCGGCTATGGCTACACCTTC. Translating gives CASSQVEGGGYGYTF.

The V call is TRBV4-2, the J call TRBJ2-5, with D possibly being TRBD1 (5 bases). Trimming cost V 1 base and J 3 bases, with 9 bases left between them. Germline CDR1 and CDR2: LGHNA and YNFKEQ. This CDR3 is 14 amino acids long. CDR3 nucleotides: TGTGCCAGCAGCCAAGGTGACAGCGAAGAGACCCAGTACTTC. The encoded protein is CASSQGDSEETQYF.